The 13 T cell receptor beta chains listed next were all sequenced from one sample in a study of blood T cell repertoires in COVID-19. Libraries were prepared by immunoSEQ multiplex PCR; TCRdb keeps only in-frame clonotypes and omits some of them. The sample lists a few hundred thousand clones, about 85% occurring once. The sequenced sample consisted of peripheral blood. These receptors were collected from a human donor with COVID-19, enrolled during active disease. The donor label of this sample is uncertain.

The V and J genes are TRBV7-2 and TRBJ1-1; TRBD1 might be the D (5 bases). V was shortened by 2 bases and J by 4 bases, with 14 bases between the two germline ends. This CDR3 is built from 15 residues. CDR1 and CDR2 (germline): SGHTA, FQGNSA. The CDR3 DNA follows: TGTGCCAGCAGCTTAACTAGGGGAGGGTCCACTGAAGCTTTCTTT. Translating it yields CASSLTRGGSTEAFF.

V gene TRBV7-3 combines with J gene TRBJ2-2; the match to TRBD1 covers 10 bases. Germline values: CDR1 SGHTA, CDR2 FQGTGA. This CDR3 spans 16 amino acids. V lost 2 bases to trimming and J lost 3 bases; unmatched junction nucleotides: 3. CDR3 DNA sequence: TGTGCCAGCAGCTTAGGACAGGGGGTGCACACCGGGGAGCTGTTTTTT. Translation: CASSLGQGVHTGELFF. The variable domain in full, with the rest retrieved from reference TRBV7-3 and TRBJ2-2, is GAGVSQTPSNKVTEKGKYVELRCDPISGHTALYWYRQSLGQGPEFLIYFQGTGAADDSGLPNDRFFAVRPEGSVSTLKIQRTERGDSAVYLCASSLGQGVHTGELFFGEGSRLTVL.

The gene calls are TRBV7-9 and TRBJ2-1; D possibly corresponds to TRBD2 (6 bases). This CDR3 comprises 15 residues. V lost 5 bases and J 5 bases, leaving 16 bases between the germline ends. Germline V gene data show CDR1 as SEHNR and CDR2 as FQNEAQ (reference sequence). In nucleotides, the CDR3 is TGTGCCAGCAGCCCCGGTCCGGGACTCCACAATGAGCAGTTCTTC. Translation: CASSPGPGLHNEQFF.

The J gene is TRBJ2-3, the V gene TRBV11-2; 7 nucleotides match TRBD2. Unmatched junction bases numbered 7, after V lost 5 bases and J lost 2 bases. Germline lookup yields CDR1 SGHAT and CDR2 FQNNGV. The CDR3 consists of 15 residues. The CDR3 nucleotides are TGTGCCAGCAGCCAGCTAGCGGCTATCACAGATACGCAGTATTTT. Translating it yields CASSQLAAITDTQYF.

The chain is built from TRBV6-1 and TRBJ1-2; D may be TRBD1 (5 bases). The CDR3 covers 15 residues. Trimming took 0 bases from V and 0 from J, leaving 8 bases between them. From germline, CDR1 is MNHNS and CDR2 SASEGT. CDR3 amino acids: CASSEAAGTNYGYTF. The DNA of the CDR3 is TGTGCCAGCAGTGAAGCGGCAGGGACTAACTATGGCTACACCTTC.

This clone was detected a few times. The genes are TRBV28 and TRBJ1-3; 10 bases line up with TRBD1. J lost 2 bases, V lost 6 bases, and 7 bases had no gene match. CDR3 length: 16 amino acids. From germline, CDR1 is MDHEN and CDR2 SYDVKM. CDR3 nucleotide sequence: TGTGCCAGCAGATGGGACAGGGGAGTCACTGGAAACACCATATATTTT. Translation gives CASRWDRGVTGNTIYF.

The chain carries TRBV28 and TRBJ2-1, with 8 nucleotides matching TRBD2. CDR1 is MDHEN, CDR2 SYDVKM, per germline. CDR3 length: 21 residues. The ends lost 2 bases at V and 0 bases at J; junction bases unmatched: 18. As DNA, the CDR3 is TGTGCCAGCAGTTTAGCTGCCGGCGGGAGGTACCCTTTAAGCTCCTACAATGAGCAGTTCTTC. It translates to CASSLAAGGRYPLSSYNEQFF.

CDR3 sequence (DNA): TGTGCCAGCAGCCAAGAAGCGCGGGAGTTATACGAGCAGTACTTC. It specifies CASSQEARELYEQYF. The genes are TRBV3-1 (or the pseudogene TRBV3-2) and TRBJ2-7, with TRBD2 matching 7 bases. This CDR3 has 15 residues. Trimming removed 0 bases from V and 4 bases from J; junction bases left unmatched: 6. Germline CDR1 and CDR2: LGHDT and YNNKEL (reference sequence).

This chain links TRBV10-3 with TRBJ2-7; D gene uncertain. Germline V CDR1 and CDR2: ENHRY, SYGVKD. The CDR3 length is 12 residues. Trimming took 4 bases from V and 4 from J, leaving 8 bases between them. The CDR3 protein is CAISGAEYEQYF. The CDR3 bases are TGTGCCATCAGTGGGGCCGAATACGAGCAGTACTTC.

This sequence joins TRBV4-1 and TRBJ2-7; TRBD1 agrees at 8 bases. The CDR3 consists of 15 residues. V shed 1 base, J shed 7 bases, and the junction held 9 bases outside the gene matches. Germline V gene lookup returns CDR1 MGHRA and CDR2 YSYEKL. DNA for the CDR3: TGCGCCAGCAGCCAAGGGACAGGGATCCCTAGAGAGCAGTACTTC. Translating gives CASSQGTGIPREQYF.

The CDR3 DNA is TGTGCCAGCAGCGTAGACACATTGGGGCTGGGAAACACCATATATTTT. It translates to CASSVDTLGLGNTIYF. The chain joins TRBV9 to TRBJ1-3, with a weak D call TRBD1 (5 bases). V dropped 0 bases and J dropped 4 bases, with 14 bases sitting between them. This CDR3 spans 16 amino acids. Germline V gene sequence: CDR1 SGDLS, CDR2 YYNGEE. The full variable domain, completed using reference TRBV9 and TRBJ1-3, is DSGVTQTPKHLITATGQRVTLRCSPRSGDLSVYWYQQSLDQGLQFLIQYYNGEERAKGNILERFSAQQFPDLHSELNLSSLELGDSALYFCASSVDTLGLGNTIYFGEGSWLTVV.

This rearrangement joins TRBV5-1 to TRBJ1-1; D unresolved. V lost 0 bases and J lost 0, with 9 bases in between. The CDR3 runs to 15 residues. The germline V gene encodes CDR1 SGHRS and CDR2 YFSETQ. For the CDR3, the DNA is TGCGCCAGCAGCTTGGAGTCCGGTCTGAACACTGAAGCTTTCTTT. It specifies CASSLESGLNTEAFF.

CDR3 protein: CASSEAGSNSNQPQHF. The CDR3 DNA follows: TGCGCCAGCAGTGAAGCCGGTTCAAATAGCAATCAGCCCCAGCATTTT. The chain joins TRBV10-2 to TRBJ1-5; D gene ambiguous. Germline-derived CDR1 and CDR2 are WSHSY and SAAADI. The ends were cut back, 3 bases at V and 0 bases at J, with 12 bases in the middle. The CDR3 is 16 residues long.